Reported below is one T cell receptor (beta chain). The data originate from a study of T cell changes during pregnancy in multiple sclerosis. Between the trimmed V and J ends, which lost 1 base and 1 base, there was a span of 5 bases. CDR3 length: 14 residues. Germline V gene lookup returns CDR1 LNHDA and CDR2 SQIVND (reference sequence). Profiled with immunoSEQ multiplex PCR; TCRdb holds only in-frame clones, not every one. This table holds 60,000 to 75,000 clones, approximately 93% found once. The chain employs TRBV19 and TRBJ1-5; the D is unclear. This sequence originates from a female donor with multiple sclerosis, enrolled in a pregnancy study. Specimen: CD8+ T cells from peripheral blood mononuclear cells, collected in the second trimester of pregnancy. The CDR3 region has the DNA TGTGCCAGTAGTATAGGACTGAGCAATCAGCCCCAGCATTTT. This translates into CASSIGLSNQPQHF. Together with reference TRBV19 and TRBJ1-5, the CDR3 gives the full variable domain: DGGITQSPKYLFRKEGQNVTLSCEQNLNHDAMYWYRQDPGQGLRLIYYSQIVNDFQKGDIAEGYSVSREKKESFPLTVTSAQKNPTAFYLCASSIGLSNQPQHFGDGTRLSIL.